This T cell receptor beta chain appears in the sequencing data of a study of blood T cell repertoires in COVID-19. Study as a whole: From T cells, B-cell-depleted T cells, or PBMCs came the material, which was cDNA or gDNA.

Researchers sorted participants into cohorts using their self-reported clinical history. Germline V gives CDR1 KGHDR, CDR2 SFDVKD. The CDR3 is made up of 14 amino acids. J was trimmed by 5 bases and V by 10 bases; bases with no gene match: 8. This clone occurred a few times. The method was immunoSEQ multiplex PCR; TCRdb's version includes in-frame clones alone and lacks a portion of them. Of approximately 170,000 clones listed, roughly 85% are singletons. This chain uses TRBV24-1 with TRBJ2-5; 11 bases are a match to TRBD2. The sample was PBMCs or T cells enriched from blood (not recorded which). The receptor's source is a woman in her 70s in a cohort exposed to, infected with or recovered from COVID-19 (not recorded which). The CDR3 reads CATASGRRVETQYF. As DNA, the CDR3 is TGTGCCACGGCTAGCGGGAGGAGGGTGGAGACCCAGTACTTC.